The 23 T cell receptor beta chains listed next were all sequenced from one sample in a study of T cell responses to AZD1222 COVID-19 vaccine. TCRdb keeps only in-frame clones here, not all; method: immunoSEQ multiplex PCR. The data contain around 97,000 clones, about 92% of them seen just once; the ten biggest clones take up around 4.8%. Source: peripheral blood, taken on day 0 of AZD1222 vaccination. Receptor source: an adult in good health.

The V call is TRBV2, the J call TRBJ2-7; D remains ambiguous. The CDR3 loop spans 14 amino acids. The germline V gene has CDR1 SNHLY and CDR2 FYNNEI. Deletions cut 2 bases from V and 5 bases from J, with 13 bases between. The CDR3: CASSEYWDGNEQYF. CDR3 DNA: TGTGCCAGCAGTGAATATTGGGATGGGAACGAGCAGTACTTC.

The chain recombines TRBV5-4 with TRBJ2-7; D is ambiguous. V was pared by 5 bases and J by 9 bases, with 12 bases between. CDR3 length: 11 residues. Germline CDR1 SGHNT, CDR2 YYREEE (reference sequence). CDR3 DNA sequence: TGTGCCAGCAGATCGGGCGAAAGGCAGTACTTC. It codes for CASRSGERQYF.

This chain links TRBV11-2 with TRBJ2-2; D remains unclear. Germline V gene lookup returns CDR1 SGHAT and CDR2 FQNNGV. The CDR3 is 13 amino acids. Deletions cut 8 bases from V and 6 bases from J, with 13 bases between. CDR3 sequence: CASATTSAGELFF. CDR3 nucleotide sequence: TGTGCCAGCGCCACAACGAGTGCCGGGGAGCTGTTTTTT.

The chain uses TRBV2 and TRBJ1-1, with 8 bases that match TRBD1. The CDR3 runs 15 residues. The V segment lost 6 bases and the J segment 6 bases; nucleotides outside the gene matches: 12. Looked up from germline, CDR1 is SNHLY and CDR2 is FYNNEI. The CDR3 region is CASSKGGGQVSEAFF. The CDR3 DNA follows: TGTGCCAGCAGCAAAGGTGGGGGACAGGTATCTGAAGCTTTCTTT.

J is TRBJ2-5 and V is TRBV19; perhaps TRBD1 as D (6 bases). There are 15 residues in the CDR3. Trimming removed 1 base at V and 5 bases at J, with 14 bases between. Germline-derived CDR1 and CDR2 are LNHDA and SQIVND (reference sequence). The CDR3 DNA is TGTGCCAGTAGTATAGGGCAGGGGCGCAGGGAGACCCAGTACTTC. Translated: CASSIGQGRRETQYF.

The V call is TRBV3-1 (or the pseudogene TRBV3-2), the J call TRBJ1-1; the D is unclear. V was pared by 4 bases and J by 1 base, with 13 bases between. Germline V gene data show CDR1 as LGHDT and CDR2 as YNNKEL (reference sequence). The length of the CDR3 is 15 residues. The DNA for the CDR3 is TGTGCCAGCAGCCCGTTTTGGGCACGGAACACTGAAGCTTTCTTT. Protein: CASSPFWARNTEAFF.

The chain combines TRBV19 with TRBJ1-5; unclear D gene. Trimming removed 1 base at V and 2 bases at J, with 6 bases between. The V gene's germline CDR1 is LNHDA and CDR2 SQIVND (reference sequence). This CDR3 is 14 amino acids long. The CDR3 region is CASSIGVGNQPQHF. DNA of the CDR3: TGTGCCAGTAGTATAGGTGTTGGCAATCAGCCCCAGCATTTT.

The genes are TRBV2 and TRBJ2-1; D is perhaps TRBD2 (5 bases). V was trimmed by 2 bases and J by 1 base, leaving 9 bases between them. CDR3 length: 15 amino acids. CDR1 SNHLY and CDR2 FYNNEI come from the germline V gene. In DNA, the CDR3 is TGTGCCAGCAGTGAACCAGGAGGTTCCTACAATGAGCAGTTCTTC. Translated, it gives CASSEPGGSYNEQFF.

This clone was recorded once. This sequence joins TRBV6-2 or TRBV6-3 and TRBJ2-5, with TRBD1 matching over 9 bases. With V trimmed by 3 bases and J by 5 bases, 10 bases remained unmatched. The length of the CDR3 is 16 residues. The germline V gene encodes CDR1 MNHEY and CDR2 SVGEGT. Written as DNA, the CDR3 is TGTGCCAGCAGTTATTCTTTACAGGGGGCAAAGGAGACCCAGTACTTC. This translates into CASSYSLQGAKETQYF.

This chain uses TRBV7-9 with TRBJ2-2; the match to TRBD2 covers 14 bases. The CDR3 is made up of 16 amino acids. V was clipped by 6 bases and J by 6 bases; unmatched bases: 6. Germline lookup yields CDR1 SEHNR and CDR2 FQNEAQ (reference sequence). The CDR3 loop reads CASRSGLAGGSGELFF. The CDR3 DNA is TGTGCCAGCAGATCCGGACTAGCGGGGGGTTCCGGGGAGCTGTTTTTT.

CDR3 in DNA: TGTGCCTGGAGTCCTAGCGGGGGATGGGAGACCCAGTACTTC. This gives the protein CAWSPSGGWETQYF. The rearrangement joins TRBV30 to TRBJ2-5, with 10 bases that match TRBD2. The junction had 5 bases not matched to a gene; V was cut back by 2 bases and J by 5 bases. Germline-derived CDR1 and CDR2 are GTSNPN and SVGIG (reference sequence). This CDR3 region has 14 residues.

The genes are TRBV5-6 and TRBJ1-2; no clear D. Germline V lookup: CDR1 SGHDT, CDR2 YYEEEE. This CDR3 spans 15 amino acids. Trimming took off 4 bases at V and 4 bases at J, with 17 bases between the two ends. CDR3 amino acids: CASSLPGEALYGYTF. DNA of the CDR3: TGTGCCAGCAGCCTCCCCGGGGAGGCCCTCTATGGCTACACCTTC.

V is TRBV13 and J is TRBJ1-1, with unresolved D. The CDR3 is made up of 14 amino acids. Germline values: CDR1 PRHDT, CDR2 FYEKMQ (reference sequence). With 5 bases removed from V and 7 bases from J, the gap between germline ends came to 17 bases. DNA of the CDR3: TGTGCCAGCAGCCCCGACGTCTTTGGCGTTGAAGCTTTCTTT. Residues: CASSPDVFGVEAFF.

The V call is TRBV13, the J call TRBJ1-4; D possibly corresponds to TRBD1 (6 bases). The germline V gene has CDR1 PRHDT and CDR2 FYEKMQ (reference sequence). The CDR3 runs to 17 residues. Trimming removed 5 bases from V and 0 bases from J, with 16 bases in between. The CDR3 DNA reads TGTGCCAGCAGCCTCAAGGGGGTCGGCTCAACTAATGAAAAACTGTTTTTT. Amino acids: CASSLKGVGSTNEKLFF.

This chain links TRBV5-4 with TRBJ1-2, with no clear D. The germline CDR1 and CDR2 sequences are SGHNT and YYREEE (reference sequence). CDR3 length: 14 amino acids. V lost 3 bases and J lost 4, with 13 bases in between. This CDR3 reads CASSSWGVFYGYTF. CDR3 DNA sequence: TGTGCCAGCAGCTCATGGGGAGTTTTCTATGGCTACACCTTC.

The chain carries TRBV3-1 (or the pseudogene TRBV3-2) and TRBJ2-3; TRBD2 agrees at 11 bases. This CDR3 spans 17 amino acids. V was pared by 3 bases and J by 8 bases, with 13 bases of the junction left unmatched. Per germline, CDR1 LGHDT and CDR2 YNNKEL (reference sequence). CDR3 DNA sequence: TGTGCCAGCAGCCACCCGGGGCTAGCGGGAGGCCCCGGTACGCAGTATTTT. This encodes CASSHPGLAGGPGTQYF.

V and J are TRBV19 and TRBJ2-7, with 9 bases aligning to TRBD1. The CDR3 is made up of 15 amino acids. The ends lost 6 bases at V and 1 base at J; junction bases unmatched: 7. The V gene's germline CDR1 is LNHDA and CDR2 SQIVND (reference sequence). The chain's CDR3 is CASSRPGQGSYEQYF. Here the CDR3 DNA reads TGTGCCAGTAGCCGGCCGGGACAGGGATCCTACGAGCAGTACTTC.

V gene TRBV6-2 or TRBV6-3 combines with J gene TRBJ1-2; D not certain. Germline assignment: CDR1 MNHEY and CDR2 SVGEGT. This CDR3 contains 13 residues. Between the trimmed V and J ends, which lost 0 bases and 6 bases, there was a span of 8 bases. The CDR3 DNA is TGTGCCAGCAGTTACTCGACACAAGATGGCTACACCTTC. This translates into CASSYSTQDGYTF.

The chain recombines TRBV6-4 with TRBJ2-3, with 8 nucleotides matching TRBD2. J lost 5 bases, V lost 4 bases, and 5 bases had no gene match. CDR3 length equals 14 residues. Germline CDR1 reads MRHNA; CDR2 reads SNTAGT. DNA of the CDR3: TGTGCCAGCAGTGGCAATCGGGGGGGAGATACGCAGTATTTT. It translates to CASSGNRGGDTQYF.

This clone was counted only a few times. This rearrangement joins TRBV6-4 to TRBJ2-3; 12 nucleotides agree with TRBD2. The CDR3 loop spans 15 amino acids. The V gene end was trimmed by 4 bases and the J gene end by 2 bases; junction bases not matched to a gene: 1. The V gene's germline CDR1 is MRHNA and CDR2 SNTAGT. CDR3 loop: CASSASGGATDTQYF. Written as DNA, the CDR3 is TGTGCCAGCAGTGCTAGCGGGGGGGCCACAGATACGCAGTATTTT.

The CDR3: CACISGTGVYGYTF. The CDR3, as DNA: TGTGCCTGTATTTCCGGGACAGGTGTCTATGGCTACACCTTC. This chain uses TRBV30 with TRBJ1-2; 8 bases agree with TRBD1. Germline V gives CDR1 GTSNPN, CDR2 SVGIG (reference sequence). V lost 6 bases and J lost 4; bases outside the gene matches: 10. The CDR3 has 14 residues.

To note about this clone: Germline and junction disagree at one end, which may indicate a read error. This rearrangement joins TRBV7-2 to TRBJ2-1, with 7 bases that match TRBD2. The germline V gene encodes CDR1 SGHTA and CDR2 FQGNSA. The CDR3 runs 13 residues. CDR3 residues: CASSSREGNAQFF. The CDR3 DNA reads as TGTGCCAGCAGCAGTAGGGAGGGCAATGCGCAGTTCTTC.

V and J are TRBV4-1 and TRBJ1-2, with D uncertain. The CDR3 runs 15 residues. Trimming left V 0 bases short and J 1 base short, with 9 bases between. The germline V gene encodes CDR1 MGHRA and CDR2 YSYEKL. Written as DNA, the CDR3 is TGCGCCAGCAGCCAAGACGGATATGTTAACTATGGCTACACCTTC. Its translation: CASSQDGYVNYGYTF.